The present entry profiles one T cell receptor beta chain with its context. This sample is part of a study of blood T cell repertoires in COVID-19. The age range of participants was roughly 18 to 90 years, with residence in roughly 25 US areas. The protocol was immunoSEQ multiplex PCR, while the TCRdb copy is restricted to in-frame clones and leaves out a portion. The table lists around 250,000 clones, 91% of them singletons. The sequence derives from a human donor in a cohort exposed to, infected with or recovered from COVID-19 (not recorded which). The donor label of this sample is uncertain. Material: PBMCs or T cells enriched from blood (not recorded which).

CDR3 DNA: TGTGCCAGCTCACCCGACCCCGGGGTTAATGAAAAACTGTTTTTT. This gives the protein CASSPDPGVNEKLFF. The chain couples TRBV18 to TRBJ1-4, with D uncertain. The germline V and J ends were trimmed by 3 bases and 4 bases, with 12 bases remaining between them. Germline V CDR1 and CDR2: KGHSH, LQKENI. The CDR3 is made up of 15 amino acids.